The rows below give T cell receptor beta chains drawn from one sample of a study of blood T cells in healthy people across ages. Via MiXCR, TCRdb re-called the 5' RACE reads, giving one row per CDR3 protein. The sample carries about 570,000 distinct CDR3 sequences, 25% to 30% recorded once. The sample taken for sequencing was blood. These receptors were taken from a woman between 65 and 79 years old in good health. Each CDR3 is given with its conserved first and last residue. Fields, in order: V gene, clone size, J gene, D gene, CDR3 DNA, CDR3 protein. D genes are given only for firm matches. Expanded clones get a size class; other rows say once, few or many, or leave the size out.

v_call: TRBV7-2; clone_size: few; j_call: TRBJ1-5; d_call: -; cdr3_nt: TGTGCCAGCAGCTTTACAGGGCTAGGCGGACAGCCCCAGCATTTT; cdr3_aa: CASSFTGLGGQPQHF
v_call: TRBV4-3; clone_size: few; j_call: TRBJ1-4; d_call: -; cdr3_nt: TGCGCCAGCAGCCAAGATCGAGTAGGGGAAGGACTGTTTTTT; cdr3_aa: CASSQDRVGEGLFF
v_call: TRBV24-1; clone_size: few; j_call: TRBJ1-2; d_call: -; cdr3_nt: TGTGCCACCAGCCCCTCGTGGGGCGAGAACTATGGCTACACCTTC; cdr3_aa: CATSPSWGENYGYTF
v_call: TRBV7-2; clone_size: -; j_call: TRBJ1-2; d_call: -; cdr3_nt: TGTGCCAGCAGCTTTTTTACCCGCGGGGGCTACACCTTC; cdr3_aa: CASSFFTRGGYTF
v_call: TRBV20-1; clone_size: -; j_call: TRBJ2-1; d_call: -; cdr3_nt: TGCAATGCTACTAGACAGACCTTCTACAATGAGCAGTTCTTC; cdr3_aa: CNATRQTFYNEQFF
v_call: TRBV20-1; clone_size: -; j_call: TRBJ1-6; d_call: -; cdr3_nt: TGCAGTGCTAAAGGGAAAGGGAACCTATATAATTCACCCCTCCACTTT; cdr3_aa: CSAKGKGNLYNSPLHF
v_call: TRBV3-1; clone_size: -; j_call: TRBJ2-5; d_call: -; cdr3_nt: TGTGCCAGCAGCCAAAGCTTAGAGACCCAGTACTTC; cdr3_aa: CASSQSLETQYF
v_call: TRBV7-2; clone_size: -; j_call: TRBJ1-1; d_call: -; cdr3_nt: TGTGCCAGCAGCCCAATGCCAGGGGTTAACACTGAAGCTTTCTTT; cdr3_aa: CASSPMPGVNTEAFF
v_call: TRBV4-3; clone_size: -; j_call: TRBJ2-6; d_call: -; cdr3_nt: TGCGCCAGCAGCCAAGATTCGGGCGGCTCTGGGGCCAACGTCCTGACTTTC; cdr3_aa: CASSQDSGGSGANVLTF
v_call: TRBV27; clone_size: few; j_call: TRBJ2-5; d_call: -; cdr3_nt: TGTGCCAGCAGTTTATCGAAAGGACGGGGGACCCAGTACTTC; cdr3_aa: CASSLSKGRGTQYF
v_call: TRBV18; clone_size: -; j_call: TRBJ2-3; d_call: -; cdr3_nt: TGTGCCAGCTCACCAATCGACATCCGCAATACGCAGTATTTT; cdr3_aa: CASSPIDIRNTQYF
v_call: TRBV5-6; clone_size: -; j_call: TRBJ1-2; d_call: TRBD1; cdr3_nt: TGTGCCAGCAGCTGGGACAGGGCTATGTTCTATGGCTACACCTTC; cdr3_aa: CASSWDRAMFYGYTF
v_call: TRBV2; clone_size: -; j_call: TRBJ2-3; d_call: -; cdr3_nt: TGTGCCAGCAGTTTTGACCCCCTCCCGCATACGCAGTATTTT; cdr3_aa: CASSFDPLPHTQYF
v_call: TRBV7-8; clone_size: many; j_call: TRBJ2-1; d_call: -; cdr3_nt: TGTGCCAGCAGCCTAGGGGGAGCGGGGAGACACAATGAGCAGTTCTTC; cdr3_aa: CASSLGGAGRHNEQFF
v_call: TRBV7-2; clone_size: -; j_call: TRBJ1-6; d_call: TRBD1; cdr3_nt: TGTGCCAGCAGCTTGGACAGGGGAGGCTCACCCCTCCACTTT; cdr3_aa: CASSLDRGGSPLHF
v_call: TRBV18; clone_size: -; j_call: TRBJ2-3; d_call: -; cdr3_nt: TGTGCCAGCTCACCTTCTTCAGATACGCAGTATTTT; cdr3_aa: CASSPSSDTQYF
v_call: TRBV5-1; clone_size: -; j_call: TRBJ2-3; d_call: -; cdr3_nt: TGCGCCAGCAGCTTGATGTTGGGACTGCTCACAGATACGCAGTATTTT; cdr3_aa: CASSLMLGLLTDTQYF
v_call: TRBV5-1; clone_size: few; j_call: TRBJ1-5; d_call: -; cdr3_nt: TGCGCCAGCAGCTTGGCTGTAGATCAGCCCCAGCATTTT; cdr3_aa: CASSLAVDQPQHF
v_call: TRBV6-5; clone_size: few; j_call: TRBJ1-1; d_call: -; cdr3_nt: TGTGCCAGCAGTTACTCGAATATTGGGGAAGGCACTGAAGCTTTCTTT; cdr3_aa: CASSYSNIGEGTEAFF
v_call: TRBV4-3; clone_size: -; j_call: TRBJ2-7; d_call: TRBD2; cdr3_nt: TGCGCCAGCAGCGACCTTAGCGGGGGGGCCTACGAGCAGTACTTC; cdr3_aa: CASSDLSGGAYEQYF
v_call: TRBV12-5; clone_size: many; j_call: TRBJ2-5; d_call: -; cdr3_nt: TGTGCTAGTGGTTTGGTGACAGAGACCCAGTACTTC; cdr3_aa: CASGLVTETQYF
v_call: TRBV10-3; clone_size: -; j_call: TRBJ2-1; d_call: TRBD2; cdr3_nt: TGTGCCATCAGTGAGTCTAGGACTAGCGGGAGCTACAATGAGCAGTTCTTC; cdr3_aa: CAISESRTSGSYNEQFF
v_call: TRBV6-1; clone_size: many; j_call: TRBJ2-5; d_call: TRBD2; cdr3_nt: TGTGCCAGCAGTGACGTGGGACTAGCGGGGGGACGGGAGACCCAGTACTTC; cdr3_aa: CASSDVGLAGGRETQYF
v_call: TRBV27; clone_size: -; j_call: TRBJ2-7; d_call: -; cdr3_nt: TGTGCCAGCAGTCTTTCCCAAGGACCCATCTACGAGCAGTACTTC; cdr3_aa: CASSLSQGPIYEQYF
v_call: TRBV27; clone_size: few; j_call: TRBJ1-6; d_call: -; cdr3_nt: TGTGCCAGCGGGGACCCTGGGCTTTCACCCCTCCACTTT; cdr3_aa: CASGDPGLSPLHF
v_call: TRBV5-1; clone_size: -; j_call: TRBJ2-5; d_call: TRBD2; cdr3_nt: TGCGCCAGCAGCTTCCGAGCGGGGGCGTCCCAAGAGACCCAGTACTTC; cdr3_aa: CASSFRAGASQETQYF
v_call: TRBV20-1; clone_size: -; j_call: TRBJ2-1; d_call: -; cdr3_nt: TGCAGTGCTGCAACCCCCTTGGGGGTTGAGCAGTTCTTC; cdr3_aa: CSAATPLGVEQFF
v_call: TRBV6-6; clone_size: -; j_call: TRBJ2-2; d_call: -; cdr3_nt: TGTGCCACCCTTTTATGGGGACATAACACCGGGGAGCTGTTTTTT; cdr3_aa: CATLLWGHNTGELFF
v_call: TRBV20-1; clone_size: -; j_call: TRBJ1-2; d_call: -; cdr3_nt: TGCAGTGCTATCCCCAGACAGTCAGAAGATGGCTACACCTTC; cdr3_aa: CSAIPRQSEDGYTF
v_call: TRBV25-1; clone_size: -; j_call: TRBJ2-5; d_call: TRBD2; cdr3_nt: TGTGCCAGTACGACTAGCGGTGGAAATAAGTACCAAGAGACCCAGTACTTC; cdr3_aa: CASTTSGGNKYQETQYF
v_call: TRBV20-1; clone_size: few; j_call: TRBJ1-2; d_call: -; cdr3_nt: TGCAGTGCTACCCAAGCGGCAGGGTGGACCACCTTC; cdr3_aa: CSATQAAGWTTF
v_call: TRBV20-1; clone_size: few; j_call: TRBJ1-1; d_call: TRBD1; cdr3_nt: TGCAGTGCTATCTTCGGACAGGGAAACACTGAAGCTTTCTTT; cdr3_aa: CSAIFGQGNTEAFF
v_call: TRBV2; clone_size: few; j_call: TRBJ2-6; d_call: -; cdr3_nt: TGTGCCAGCACCCCTGGGGCCAACGTCCTGACTTTC; cdr3_aa: CASTPGANVLTF
v_call: TRBV7-9; clone_size: -; j_call: TRBJ1-5; d_call: TRBD1; cdr3_nt: TGTGCCAGCAGCTTAGCACAGGGGGCAGGCAATCAGCCCCAGCATTTT; cdr3_aa: CASSLAQGAGNQPQHF
v_call: TRBV4-3; clone_size: -; j_call: TRBJ2-1; d_call: TRBD2; cdr3_nt: TGCGCCAGCAGCCAAGACGGGCTAGCGGGGGGAAATGAGCAGTTCTTC; cdr3_aa: CASSQDGLAGGNEQFF
v_call: TRBV18; clone_size: few; j_call: TRBJ2-1; d_call: TRBD1; cdr3_nt: TGTGCCACCATCGAACAGGGGGTGTCAAATGAGCAGTTCTTC; cdr3_aa: CATIEQGVSNEQFF
v_call: TRBV12-5; clone_size: -; j_call: TRBJ2-3; d_call: TRBD2; cdr3_nt: TGTGCTAGTGTTCTATCCCCGAGGCTAGCGGGGACAGATACGCAGTATTTT; cdr3_aa: CASVLSPRLAGTDTQYF
v_call: TRBV6-2/TRBV6-3; clone_size: -; j_call: TRBJ2-1; d_call: -; cdr3_nt: TGTGCCAGCAGTAAACTCCACAATGAGCAGTTCTTC; cdr3_aa: CASSKLHNEQFF
v_call: TRBV3-1; clone_size: -; j_call: TRBJ1-4; d_call: TRBD1; cdr3_nt: TGTGCCAGCAGCGGGACAGGCGGGCAAAAACTGTTTTTT; cdr3_aa: CASSGTGGQKLFF
v_call: TRBV5-1; clone_size: few; j_call: TRBJ1-4; d_call: -; cdr3_nt: TGCGCCAGCAAACCCGGGACACCCGATGAAAAACTGTTTTTT; cdr3_aa: CASKPGTPDEKLFF
v_call: TRBV5-1; clone_size: few; j_call: TRBJ2-5; d_call: TRBD1; cdr3_nt: TGCGCCAGCGGGACAGGGGGTTCTCCAGAGACCCAGTACTTC; cdr3_aa: CASGTGGSPETQYF
v_call: TRBV20-1; clone_size: few; j_call: TRBJ2-5; d_call: -; cdr3_nt: TGCAGTGCTAGCGCCTCGGGTATTTCAACAGAGACCCAGTACTTC; cdr3_aa: CSASASGISTETQYF
v_call: TRBV28; clone_size: -; j_call: TRBJ2-7; d_call: -; cdr3_nt: TGTGCCAGCAGTTTCGGCAATTCCGAGCAGTACTTC; cdr3_aa: CASSFGNSEQYF
v_call: TRBV12-3/TRBV12-4; clone_size: many; j_call: TRBJ1-2; d_call: TRBD1; cdr3_nt: TGTGCCAGCAGAGCCTGGGACAGGGATTATGGCTACACCTTC; cdr3_aa: CASRAWDRDYGYTF
v_call: TRBV12-3/TRBV12-4; clone_size: -; j_call: TRBJ1-1; d_call: TRBD1; cdr3_nt: TGTGCCAGCAGTCCACAGGGGTTATCGACTGAAGCTTTCTTT; cdr3_aa: CASSPQGLSTEAFF
v_call: TRBV24-1; clone_size: -; j_call: TRBJ2-3; d_call: -; cdr3_nt: TGTGCCACCAGTGATTTTATGCGGGGCACAGATACGCAGTATTTT; cdr3_aa: CATSDFMRGTDTQYF
v_call: TRBV7-9; clone_size: -; j_call: TRBJ2-2; d_call: -; cdr3_nt: TGTGCCAGCAGCAGACAGCGACCTGGCGGGGAGCTGTTTTTT; cdr3_aa: CASSRQRPGGELFF
v_call: TRBV4-3; clone_size: -; j_call: TRBJ2-1; d_call: TRBD2; cdr3_nt: TGCGCCAGCAGCCGTCAACCGGGGGGGGGCGATGAGCAGTTCTTC; cdr3_aa: CASSRQPGGGDEQFF
v_call: TRBV6-5; clone_size: few; j_call: TRBJ1-1; d_call: -; cdr3_nt: TGTGCCAGCAGTTCCCCAGGAGGGCCGACTGAAGCCTTCTTT; cdr3_aa: CASSSPGGPTEAFF
v_call: TRBV6-2/TRBV6-3; clone_size: few; j_call: TRBJ1-2; d_call: TRBD1; cdr3_nt: TGTGCCAGCAGTTACTCAACCGGGACAGTCACCTTC; cdr3_aa: CASSYSTGTVTF
v_call: TRBV7-2; clone_size: many; j_call: TRBJ2-3; d_call: TRBD2; cdr3_nt: TGTGCCAGCAGCCCGGGACTAGCAAGGGATACGCAGTATTTT; cdr3_aa: CASSPGLARDTQYF
v_call: TRBV7-2; clone_size: few; j_call: TRBJ1-1; d_call: -; cdr3_nt: TGTGCCAGCAGCTTCTCCTTCTCGGTGGGGGCTGAAGCTTTCTTT; cdr3_aa: CASSFSFSVGAEAFF
v_call: TRBV12-3/TRBV12-4; clone_size: few; j_call: TRBJ2-5; d_call: TRBD1; cdr3_nt: TGTGCCAGCAGTTCAGATGGGACAGCCCAAGAGACCCAGTACTTC; cdr3_aa: CASSSDGTAQETQYF
v_call: TRBV24-1; clone_size: -; j_call: TRBJ2-3; d_call: -; cdr3_nt: TGTGCCACCAGTGCCGGAAAGGCGGGCCTCACAGATACGCAGTATTTT; cdr3_aa: CATSAGKAGLTDTQYF
v_call: TRBV10-3; clone_size: -; j_call: TRBJ2-5; d_call: -; cdr3_nt: TGTGCCGTCCGAGGGGTGTTGGGACAAGAGACCCAGTACTTC; cdr3_aa: CAVRGVLGQETQYF